Below, one T cell receptor beta chain is given with its context. As yet, its antigen is unknown. Sequenced by immunoSEQ multiplex PCR; TCRdb stores in-frame clones only, minus some. The profile shows over 85,000 clones, 85% to 95% of them singletons. CDR1 SGDLS and CDR2 YYNGEE come from the germline V gene. V was pared by 0 bases and J by 9 bases, with 5 bases of the junction left unmatched. This CDR3 has 16 amino acids. This specimen belongs to a study of cytomegalovirus exposure and HLA in healthy donors. Study summary: The 95 to 150 validation repertoires used a platform that matched the one used for the roughly 650 first-cohort repertoires, as a later analysis reported.

Points from the study as a whole: Researchers catalogued under 200 TCR beta chains as cytomegalovirus-associated.

The V call is TRBV9, the J call TRBJ2-1, with 14 bases lining up with TRBD2. This sequence was found in a young woman in good health and CMV-seronegative. Sequenced material: PBMCs. The CDR3 loop is CASSVGGLAGGGEQFF. Here the CDR3 DNA reads TGTGCCAGCAGCGTAGGTGGACTAGCGGGAGGAGGTGAGCAGTTCTTC. Together with reference TRBV9 and TRBJ2-1, the CDR3 gives the full variable domain: DSGVTQTPKHLITATGQRVTLRCSPRSGDLSVYWYQQSLDQGLQFLIQYYNGEERAKGNILERFSAQQFPDLHSELNLSSLELGDSALYFCASSVGGLAGGGEQFFGPGTRLTVL.